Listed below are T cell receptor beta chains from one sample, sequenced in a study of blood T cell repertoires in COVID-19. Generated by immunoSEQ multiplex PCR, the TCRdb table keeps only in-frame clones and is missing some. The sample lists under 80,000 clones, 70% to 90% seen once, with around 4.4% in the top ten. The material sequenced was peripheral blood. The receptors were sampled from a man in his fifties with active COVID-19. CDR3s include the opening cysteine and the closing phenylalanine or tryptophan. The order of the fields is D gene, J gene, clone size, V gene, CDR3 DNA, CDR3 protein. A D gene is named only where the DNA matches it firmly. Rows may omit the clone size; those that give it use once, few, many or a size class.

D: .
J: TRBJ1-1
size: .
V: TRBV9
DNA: TGTGCCAGCAGCGTAACGCCTGAGAGGAACACTGAAGCTTTCTTT
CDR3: CASSVTPERNTEAFF

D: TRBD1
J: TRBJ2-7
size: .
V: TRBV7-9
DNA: TGTGCCAGCAGCTCCCCAGGGGGAAGCTCCTACGAGCAGTACTTC
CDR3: CASSSPGGSSYEQYF

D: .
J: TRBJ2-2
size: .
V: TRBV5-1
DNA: TGCGCCAGCAGCCCAGGACACTCGAACACCGGGGAGCTGTTTTTT
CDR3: CASSPGHSNTGELFF

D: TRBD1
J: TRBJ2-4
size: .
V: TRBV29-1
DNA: TGCAGCGTTGAAGTTAGGGACAGGGTCCACAAAAACATTCAGTACTTC
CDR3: CSVEVRDRVHKNIQYF

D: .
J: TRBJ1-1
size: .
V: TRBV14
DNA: TGTGCCAGCAGCCAAGGGGTCCCAGGAATGGGGAACACTGAAGCTTTCTTT
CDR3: CASSQGVPGMGNTEAFF

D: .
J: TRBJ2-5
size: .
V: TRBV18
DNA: TGTGCCAGCTCACCTGAATCCGGGATCCGGGAGACCCAGTACTTC
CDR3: CASSPESGIRETQYF

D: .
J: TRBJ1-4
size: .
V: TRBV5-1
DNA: TGCGCCAGCAGCTTCGGTCAGGGCCTTGAAAAACTGTTTTTT
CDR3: CASSFGQGLEKLFF

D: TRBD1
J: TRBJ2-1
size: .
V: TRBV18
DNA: TGTGCCAGCTCACCACCGCAGGGGGAATGGGGTGAGCAGTTCTTC
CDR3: CASSPPQGEWGEQFF

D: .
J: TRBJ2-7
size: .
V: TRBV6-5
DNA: TGTGCCAGCAGGAAACATTACGAGCAGTACTTC
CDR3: CASRKHYEQYF

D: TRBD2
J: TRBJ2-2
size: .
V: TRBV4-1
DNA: TGCGCCAGCAGCCACGCAACTAGCGGGGGAATAACCGGGGAGCTGTTTTTT
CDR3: CASSHATSGGITGELFF

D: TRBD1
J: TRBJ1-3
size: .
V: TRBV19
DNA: TGTGCCAGTAGCCAACGGGGACAGAACTCTGGAAACACCATATATTTT
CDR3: CASSQRGQNSGNTIYF

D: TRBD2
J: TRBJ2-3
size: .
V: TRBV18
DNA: TGTGCCAGCTCACCTTCTAGCGGGGGAATAGATACGCAGTATTTT
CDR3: CASSPSSGGIDTQYF

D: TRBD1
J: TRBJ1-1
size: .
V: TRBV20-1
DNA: TGCAGTGCTAGTACAGGGGCGGTCACTGAAGCTTTCTTT
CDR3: CSASTGAVTEAFF

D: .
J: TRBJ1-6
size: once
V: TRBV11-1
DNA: TGTGCCAGCAGCTTAGAGCCACAGTCCAGATCACCCCTCCACTTT
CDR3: CASSLEPQSRSPLHF

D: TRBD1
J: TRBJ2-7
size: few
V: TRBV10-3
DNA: TGTGCCATCAGTGAGGGGACAGGGGACTACGAGCAGTACTTC
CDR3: CAISEGTGDYEQYF

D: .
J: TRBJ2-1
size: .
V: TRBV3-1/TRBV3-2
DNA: TGTGCCAGCAGCCAGCTTGGGCAGGTTTACTACAATGAGCAGTTCTTC
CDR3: CASSQLGQVYYNEQFF

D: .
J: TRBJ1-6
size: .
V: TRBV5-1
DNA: TGCGCCAGCAGCTTGGCCTTTCAGGGTTTGGCTCCCCTCCACTTT
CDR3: CASSLAFQGLAPLHF

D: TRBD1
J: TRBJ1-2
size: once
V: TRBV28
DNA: TGTGCCAGCAGGCCCGGGACAGCTTCCTATGGCTACACCTTC
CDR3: CASRPGTASYGYTF

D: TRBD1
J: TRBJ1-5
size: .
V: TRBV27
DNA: TGTGCCAGCAAGACAGGGTGGAGCAATCAGCCCCAGCATTTT
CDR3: CASKTGWSNQPQHF

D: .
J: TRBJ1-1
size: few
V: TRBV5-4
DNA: TGTGCCAGCAGCTTGGACGGTATACGAGCTTTCTTT
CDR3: CASSLDGIRAFF

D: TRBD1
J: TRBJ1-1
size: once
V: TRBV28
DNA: TGTGCCAGCAGGTACAGGGGCGCGAACACTGAAGCTTTCTTT
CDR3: CASRYRGANTEAFF

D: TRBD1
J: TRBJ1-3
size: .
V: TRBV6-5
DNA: TGTGCCAGCAGTTACTCGGGACAGGGATCTGGAAACACCATATATTTT
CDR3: CASSYSGQGSGNTIYF

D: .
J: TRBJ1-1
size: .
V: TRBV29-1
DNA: TGCAGCGTTGGATCAGGGAACACTGAAGCTTTCTTT
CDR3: CSVGSGNTEAFF

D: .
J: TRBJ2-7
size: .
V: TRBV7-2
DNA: TGTGCCAGCAGCTTCGGGGGATGGGACGAGCAGTACTTC
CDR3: CASSFGGWDEQYF

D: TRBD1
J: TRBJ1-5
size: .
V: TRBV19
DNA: TGTGCCAGTAGTATTCTATCCGGGACAGGAGATCAGCCCCAGCATTTT
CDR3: CASSILSGTGDQPQHF

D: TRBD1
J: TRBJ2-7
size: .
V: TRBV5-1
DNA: TGCGCCAGCAGACCGCCCCCGGGACAGGGGGGGGACGAGCAGTACTTC
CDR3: CASRPPPGQGGDEQYF

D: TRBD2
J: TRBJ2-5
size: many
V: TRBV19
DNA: TGTGCCAGTAGTATAGGGAGCGGGGGGCGGGAGACCCAGTACTTC
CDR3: CASSIGSGGRETQYF

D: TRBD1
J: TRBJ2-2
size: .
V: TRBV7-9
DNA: TGTGCCAGCAGCCGGGGACAGGGGCGTGTCAGGGAGCTGTTTTTT
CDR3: CASSRGQGRVRELFF

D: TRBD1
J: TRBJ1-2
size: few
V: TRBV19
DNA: TGTGCCAGTAGTATCCGACAGGGTGGGACGATCGACTACACCTTC
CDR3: CASSIRQGGTIDYTF

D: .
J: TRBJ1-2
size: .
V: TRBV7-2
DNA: TGTGCCAGCAGCTTACTAGGGGTTGGCTACACCTTC
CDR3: CASSLLGVGYTF

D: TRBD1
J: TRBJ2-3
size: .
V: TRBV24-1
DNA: TGTGCCACCAGTGTTAAAGGGAACAGGGGCCGCACAGATACGCAGTATTTT
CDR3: CATSVKGNRGRTDTQYF

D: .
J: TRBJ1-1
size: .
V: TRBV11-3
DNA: TGTGCCAGCAGCTTAGGTTGGGCCCCAGTGAGCGCTTTCTTT
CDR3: CASSLGWAPVSAFF

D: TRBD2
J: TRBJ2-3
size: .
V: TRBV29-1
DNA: TGCAGCGTTGCTCCCCGACTAGCGGGGTCCGGGGATACGCAGTATTTT
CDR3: CSVAPRLAGSGDTQYF

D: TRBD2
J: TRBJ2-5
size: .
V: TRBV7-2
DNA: TGTGCCAGCAGCCTAGCGGGACTAGAGACCCAGTACTTC
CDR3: CASSLAGLETQYF

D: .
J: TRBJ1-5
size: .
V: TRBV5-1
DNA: TGCGCCAGCAGCTTGGACCCCCCGGGACAATCGAATCAGCCCCAGCATTTT
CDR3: CASSLDPPGQSNQPQHF

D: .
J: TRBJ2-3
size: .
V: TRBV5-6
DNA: TGTGCCAGCAAGGTGGCGATCTACTACACAGATACGCAGTATTTT
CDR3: CASKVAIYYTDTQYF

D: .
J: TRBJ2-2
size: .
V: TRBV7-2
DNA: TGTGCCAGCAGCCCATTTAGCGGGAACACCGGGGAGCTGTTTTTT
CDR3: CASSPFSGNTGELFF

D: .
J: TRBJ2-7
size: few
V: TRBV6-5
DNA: TGTGCCAGCAGTTTCTACGGTGGCGGCGAGCAGTACTTC
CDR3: CASSFYGGGEQYF

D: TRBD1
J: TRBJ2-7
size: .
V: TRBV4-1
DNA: TGCGCCAGCAGCCAAGAATTAACAGGGGTGTCCTACGAGCAGTACTTC
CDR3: CASSQELTGVSYEQYF

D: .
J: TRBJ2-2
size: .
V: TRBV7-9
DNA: TGTGCCAGCAGCTTAGAACAAAAACGACTCAACGGGGAGCTGTTTTTT
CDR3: CASSLEQKRLNGELFF

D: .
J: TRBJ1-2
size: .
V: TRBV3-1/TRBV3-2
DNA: TGTGCCAGCAGCCAAGGCCGGAACTATGGCTACACCTTC
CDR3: CASSQGRNYGYTF

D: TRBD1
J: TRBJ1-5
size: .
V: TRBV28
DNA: TGTGCCAGCAGTTTCTCAGGGGGCTTGGGGCAGCCCCAGCATTTT
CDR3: CASSFSGGLGQPQHF

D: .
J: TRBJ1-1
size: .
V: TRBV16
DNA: TGTGCCAGCAGCCCTTCCGGAGGCGCCGGTTCTTTCTTT
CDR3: CASSPSGGAGSFF